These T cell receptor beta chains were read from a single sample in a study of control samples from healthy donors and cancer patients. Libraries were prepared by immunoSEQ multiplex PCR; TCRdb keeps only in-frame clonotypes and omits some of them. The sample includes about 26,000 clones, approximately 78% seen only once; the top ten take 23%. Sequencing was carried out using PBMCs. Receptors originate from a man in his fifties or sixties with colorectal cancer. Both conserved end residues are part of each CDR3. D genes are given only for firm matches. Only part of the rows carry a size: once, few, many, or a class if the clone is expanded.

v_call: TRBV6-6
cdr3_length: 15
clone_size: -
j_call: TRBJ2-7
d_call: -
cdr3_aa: CASTSGVTIAYEQYF
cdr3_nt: TGTGCCAGCACCTCTGGGGTTACAATCGCCTACGAGCAGTACTTC

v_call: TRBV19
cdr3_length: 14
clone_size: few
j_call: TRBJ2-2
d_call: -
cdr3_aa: CASMDLNRPGELFF
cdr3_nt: TGTGCCAGTATGGACCTAAACCGCCCCGGGGAGCTGTTTTTT

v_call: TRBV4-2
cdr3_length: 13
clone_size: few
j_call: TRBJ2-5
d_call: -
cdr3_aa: CASSQADQETQYF
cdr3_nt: TGTGCCAGCAGCCAAGCTGATCAAGAGACCCAGTACTTC

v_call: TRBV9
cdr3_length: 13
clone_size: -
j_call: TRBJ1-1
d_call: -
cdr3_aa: CASSVGENTEAFF
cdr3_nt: TGTGCCAGCAGCGTAGGGGAAAACACTGAAGCTTTCTTT

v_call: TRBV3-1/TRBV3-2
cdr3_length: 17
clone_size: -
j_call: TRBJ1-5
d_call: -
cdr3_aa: CASSQEAVREGHQPQHF
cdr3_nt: TGTGCCAGCAGCCAAGAAGCGGTCAGGGAAGGTCATCAGCCCCAGCATTTT

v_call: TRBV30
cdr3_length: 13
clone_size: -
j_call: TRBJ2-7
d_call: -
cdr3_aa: CALEWGNSYEQYF
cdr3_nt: TGTGCCCTGGAGTGGGGAAACTCCTACGAGCAGTACTTC

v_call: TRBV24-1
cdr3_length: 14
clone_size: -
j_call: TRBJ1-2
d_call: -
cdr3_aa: CATSDSGTSGGYTF
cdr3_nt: TGTGCCACCAGTGATTCGGGGACCTCCGGGGGCTACACCTTC

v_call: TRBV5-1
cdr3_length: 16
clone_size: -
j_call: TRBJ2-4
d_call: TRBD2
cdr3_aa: CASRSGTNIAKNIQYF
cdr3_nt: TGCGCCAGCAGGTCCGGGACTAACATAGCCAAAAACATTCAGTACTTC

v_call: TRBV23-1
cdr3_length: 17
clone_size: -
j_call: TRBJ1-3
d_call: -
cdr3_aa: CASSQSPLGMGGNTIYF
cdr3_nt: TGCGCCAGCAGTCAATCGCCCCTGGGGATGGGTGGAAACACCATATATTTT

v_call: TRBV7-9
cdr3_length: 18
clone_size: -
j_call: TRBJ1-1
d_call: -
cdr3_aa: CASSRTFSRGGLNTEAFF
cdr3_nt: TGTGCCAGCAGCCGCACATTTTCGAGGGGTGGATTGAACACTGAAGCTTTCTTT